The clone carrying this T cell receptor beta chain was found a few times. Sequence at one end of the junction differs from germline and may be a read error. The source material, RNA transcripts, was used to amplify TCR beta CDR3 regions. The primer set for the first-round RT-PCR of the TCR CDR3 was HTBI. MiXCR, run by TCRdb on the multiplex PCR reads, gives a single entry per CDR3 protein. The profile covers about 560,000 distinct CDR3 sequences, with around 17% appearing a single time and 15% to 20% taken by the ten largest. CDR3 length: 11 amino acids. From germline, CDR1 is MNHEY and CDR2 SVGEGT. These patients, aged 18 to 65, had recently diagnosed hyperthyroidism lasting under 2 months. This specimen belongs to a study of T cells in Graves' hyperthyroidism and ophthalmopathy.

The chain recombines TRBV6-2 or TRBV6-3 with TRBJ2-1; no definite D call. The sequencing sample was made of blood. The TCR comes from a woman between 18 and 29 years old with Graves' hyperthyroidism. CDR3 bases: TGTGCCAGCAGTGCCTACAGTGAGCAGTTCTTC. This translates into CASSAYSEQFF.